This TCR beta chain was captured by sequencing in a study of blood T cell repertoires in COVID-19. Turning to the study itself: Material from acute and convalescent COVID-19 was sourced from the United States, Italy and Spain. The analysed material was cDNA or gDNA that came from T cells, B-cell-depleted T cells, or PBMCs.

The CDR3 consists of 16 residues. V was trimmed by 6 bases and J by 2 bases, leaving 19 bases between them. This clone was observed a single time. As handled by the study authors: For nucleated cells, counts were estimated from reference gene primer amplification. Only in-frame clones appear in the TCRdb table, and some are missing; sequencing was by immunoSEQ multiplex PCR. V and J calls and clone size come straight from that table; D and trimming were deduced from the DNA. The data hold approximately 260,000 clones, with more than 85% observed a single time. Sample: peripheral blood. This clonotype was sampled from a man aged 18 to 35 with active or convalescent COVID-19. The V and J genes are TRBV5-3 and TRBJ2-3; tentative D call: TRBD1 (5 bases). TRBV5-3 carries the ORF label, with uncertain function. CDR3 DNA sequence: TGTGCCAGAAAACTTCCGACAGACAAAAACACAGATACGCAGTATTTT. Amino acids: CARKLPTDKNTDTQYF.